This T cell receptor (beta chain) was captured in a study of CD8+ T cells in alopecia areata. Extracted from the samples, RNA was reverse transcribed into cDNA to serve as the sequencing template. Some clones are missing from TCRdb's copy, which holds only in-frame ones; the method was immunoSEQ multiplex PCR. The data show some 200,000 clones, with 45% to 75% seen just once and less than 4% held by the top ten. V lost 3 bases and J lost 2; bases outside the gene matches: 7. The CDR3 sequence is 14 residues long. Germline CDR1 SQVTM, CDR2 ANQGSEA. Treatment here: oral pan-JAK inhibitor, 5-10 mg twice daily.

The clonotype comes from a human donor with alopecia areata. The chain has TRBV29-1 and TRBJ2-7, with 7 bases fitting TRBD1. Material: CD4+ T cells sorted from blood, obtained at week 4, from a patient treated with tofacitinib. The DNA of the CDR3 is TGCAGCGTTGACTCGACAGGGCCCCCCTACGAGCAGTACTTC. The encoded protein is CSVDSTGPPYEQYF.